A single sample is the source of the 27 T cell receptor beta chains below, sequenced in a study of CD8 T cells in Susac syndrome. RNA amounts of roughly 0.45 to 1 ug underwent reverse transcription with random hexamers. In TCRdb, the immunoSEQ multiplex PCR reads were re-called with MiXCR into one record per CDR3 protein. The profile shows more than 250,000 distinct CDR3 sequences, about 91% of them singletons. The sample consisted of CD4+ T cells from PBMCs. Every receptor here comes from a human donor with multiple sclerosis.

CDR3 DNA sequence: TGTGCCAGCAGTGAATTGACGGAAACCTACGAGCAGTACTTC. It translates to CASSELTETYEQYF. V gene TRBV25-1 combines with J gene TRBJ2-7, with D unclear. Trimming shortened V by 1 base and J by 2 bases, and 9 bases separated the two germline ends. Germline-derived CDR1 and CDR2 are MGHDK and SYGVNS. This CDR3 is built from 14 residues.

CDR3 in amino acids: CASSQAYAQNTGELFF. CDR3 DNA sequence: TGCGCCAGCAGCCAAGCTTATGCGCAGAACACCGGGGAGCTGTTTTTT. This chain uses TRBV4-3 with TRBJ2-2; D gene ambiguous. From germline, CDR1 is LGHNA and CDR2 YSLEER. The V end lost 1 base, the J end lost 1 base, and 10 bases lay between the germline ends. The CDR3 runs to 16 residues.

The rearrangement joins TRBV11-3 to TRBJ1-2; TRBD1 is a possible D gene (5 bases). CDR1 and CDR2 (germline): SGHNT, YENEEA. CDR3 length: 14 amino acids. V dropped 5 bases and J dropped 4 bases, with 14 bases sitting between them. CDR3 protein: CASSPRGAGYGYTF. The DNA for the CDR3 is TGTGCCAGCAGCCCGCGCGGGGCAGGCTATGGCTACACCTTC.

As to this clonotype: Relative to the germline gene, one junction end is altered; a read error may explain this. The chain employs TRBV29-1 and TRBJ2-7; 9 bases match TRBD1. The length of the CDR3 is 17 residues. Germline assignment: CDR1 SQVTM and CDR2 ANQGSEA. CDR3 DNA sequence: TGCAACGTTGAGGGACTCACGGGACAGGGTAACTCCTACGAGCAGTACTTC. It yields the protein CNVEGLTGQGNSYEQYF.

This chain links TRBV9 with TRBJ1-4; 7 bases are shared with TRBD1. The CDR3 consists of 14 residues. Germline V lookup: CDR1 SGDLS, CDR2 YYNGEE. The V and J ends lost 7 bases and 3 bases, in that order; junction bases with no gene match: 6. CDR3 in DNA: TGTGCCAGCGGCGGACAGGCACCTAATGAAAAACTGTTTTTT. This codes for CASGGQAPNEKLFF.

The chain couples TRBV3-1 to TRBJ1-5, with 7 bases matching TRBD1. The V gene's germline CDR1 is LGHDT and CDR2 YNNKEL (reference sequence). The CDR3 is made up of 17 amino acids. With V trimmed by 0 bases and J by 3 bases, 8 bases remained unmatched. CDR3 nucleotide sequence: TGTGCCAGCAGCCAAGACGACGCGACAGGGCACAATCAGCCCCAGCATTTT. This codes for CASSQDDATGHNQPQHF.

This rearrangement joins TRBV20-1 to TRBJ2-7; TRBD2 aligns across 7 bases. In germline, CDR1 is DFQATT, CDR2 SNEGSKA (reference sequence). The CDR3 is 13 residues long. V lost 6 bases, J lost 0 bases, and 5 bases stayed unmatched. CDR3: CSARDYASYEQYF. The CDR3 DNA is TGCAGTGCAAGGGACTACGCCTCCTACGAGCAGTACTTC.

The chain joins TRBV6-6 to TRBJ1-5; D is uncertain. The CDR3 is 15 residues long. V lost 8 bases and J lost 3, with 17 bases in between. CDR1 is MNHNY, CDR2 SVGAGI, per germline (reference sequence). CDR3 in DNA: TGTGCCAGCCGCTTGACAACGGGGTCCAATCAGCCCCAGCATTTT. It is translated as CASRLTTGSNQPQHF.

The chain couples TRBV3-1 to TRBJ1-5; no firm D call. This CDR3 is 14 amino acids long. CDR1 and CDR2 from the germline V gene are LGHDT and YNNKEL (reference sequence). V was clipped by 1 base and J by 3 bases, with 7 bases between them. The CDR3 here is CASSQGRLNQPQHF. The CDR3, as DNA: TGTGCCAGCAGCCAAGGGAGGCTCAATCAGCCCCAGCATTTT.

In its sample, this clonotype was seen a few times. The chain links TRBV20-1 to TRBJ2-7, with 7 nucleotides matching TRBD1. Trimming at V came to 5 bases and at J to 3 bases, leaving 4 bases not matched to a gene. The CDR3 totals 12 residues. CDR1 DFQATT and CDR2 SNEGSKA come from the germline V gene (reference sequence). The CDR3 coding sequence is TGCAGTGCTTCTCGACAGGGCTACGAGCAGTACTTC. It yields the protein CSASRQGYEQYF.

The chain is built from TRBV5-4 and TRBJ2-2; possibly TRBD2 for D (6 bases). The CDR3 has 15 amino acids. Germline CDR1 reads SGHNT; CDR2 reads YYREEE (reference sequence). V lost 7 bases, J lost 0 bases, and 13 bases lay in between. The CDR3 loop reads CASRTGTPNTGELFF. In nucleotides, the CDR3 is TGTGCCAGCCGAACCGGGACTCCGAACACCGGGGAGCTGTTTTTT.

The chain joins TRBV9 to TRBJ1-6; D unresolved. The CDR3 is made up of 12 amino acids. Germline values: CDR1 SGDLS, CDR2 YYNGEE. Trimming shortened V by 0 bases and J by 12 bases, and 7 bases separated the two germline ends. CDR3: CASSVVGGPLHF. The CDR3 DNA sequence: TGTGCCAGCAGCGTAGTCGGAGGACCCCTCCACTTT.

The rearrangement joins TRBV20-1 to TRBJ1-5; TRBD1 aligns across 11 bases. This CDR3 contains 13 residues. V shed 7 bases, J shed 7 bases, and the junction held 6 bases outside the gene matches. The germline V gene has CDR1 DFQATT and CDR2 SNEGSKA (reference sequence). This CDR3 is CSVRTGGRQPQHF. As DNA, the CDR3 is TGCAGTGTTCGGACAGGGGGCAGGCAGCCCCAGCATTTT.

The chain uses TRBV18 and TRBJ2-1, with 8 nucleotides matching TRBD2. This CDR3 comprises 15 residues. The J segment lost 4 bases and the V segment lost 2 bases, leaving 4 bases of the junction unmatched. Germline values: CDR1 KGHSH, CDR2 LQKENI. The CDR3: CASSPAGGLYNEQFF. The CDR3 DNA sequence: TGTGCCAGCTCACCAGCGGGGGGCCTTTACAATGAGCAGTTCTTC. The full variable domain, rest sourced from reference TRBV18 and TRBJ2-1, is NAGVMQNPRHLVRRRGQEARLRCSPMKGHSHVYWYRQLPEEGLKFMVYLQKENIIDESGMPKERFSAEFPKEGPSILRIQQVVRGDSAAYFCASSPAGGLYNEQFFGPGTRLTVL.

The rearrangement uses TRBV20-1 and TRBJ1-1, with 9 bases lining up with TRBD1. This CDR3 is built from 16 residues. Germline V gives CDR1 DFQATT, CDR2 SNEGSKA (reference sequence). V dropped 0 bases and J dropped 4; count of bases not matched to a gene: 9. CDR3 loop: CSARDSTGGSLTEAFF. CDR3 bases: TGCAGTGCTAGAGACTCGACAGGGGGATCCCTCACTGAAGCTTTCTTT.

The DNA of the CDR3 is TGCGCCAGCACCCTCGAGGCGGCCGGCACAGATACGCAGTATTTT. Protein: CASTLEAAGTDTQYF. The rearrangement joins TRBV5-1 to TRBJ2-3; D is ambiguous. In germline, CDR1 is SGHRS, CDR2 YFSETQ. The V gene lost 6 bases and the J gene lost 1 base, with 15 bases spanning the gap. The CDR3 loop spans 15 amino acids.

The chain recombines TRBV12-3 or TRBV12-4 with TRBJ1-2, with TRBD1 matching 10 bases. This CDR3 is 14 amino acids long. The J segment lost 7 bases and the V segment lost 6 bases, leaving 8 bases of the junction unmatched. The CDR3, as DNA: TGTGCCAGCAGCCCCCGGGACAGGGGAGGTGGCTACACCTTC. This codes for CASSPRDRGGGYTF.

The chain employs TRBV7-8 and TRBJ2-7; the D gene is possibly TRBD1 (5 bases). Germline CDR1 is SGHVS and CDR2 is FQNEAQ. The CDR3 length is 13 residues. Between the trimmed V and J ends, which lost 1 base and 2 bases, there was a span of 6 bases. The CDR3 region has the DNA TGTGCCAGCAGCTTAGACAGGACCTACGAGCAGTACTTC. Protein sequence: CASSLDRTYEQYF.

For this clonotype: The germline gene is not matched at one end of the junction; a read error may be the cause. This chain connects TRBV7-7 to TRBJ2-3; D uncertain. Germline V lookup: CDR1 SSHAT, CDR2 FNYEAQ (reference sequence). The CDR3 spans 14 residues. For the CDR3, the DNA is TGTGCTAGCAGCTTCTTGCTATTCACAGATACGCAGTATTTT. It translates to CASSFLLFTDTQYF.

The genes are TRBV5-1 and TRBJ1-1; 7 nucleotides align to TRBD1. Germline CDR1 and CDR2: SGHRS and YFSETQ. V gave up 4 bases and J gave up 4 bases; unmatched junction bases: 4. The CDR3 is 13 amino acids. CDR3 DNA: TGCGCCAGCAGCCTCGGACAGGTCACTGAAGCTTTCTTT. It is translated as CASSLGQVTEAFF.

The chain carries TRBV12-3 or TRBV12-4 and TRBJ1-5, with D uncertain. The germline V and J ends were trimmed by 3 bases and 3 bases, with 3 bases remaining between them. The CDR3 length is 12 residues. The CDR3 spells CASSFDNQPQHF. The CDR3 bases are TGTGCCAGCAGTTTTGACAATCAGCCCCAGCATTTT.

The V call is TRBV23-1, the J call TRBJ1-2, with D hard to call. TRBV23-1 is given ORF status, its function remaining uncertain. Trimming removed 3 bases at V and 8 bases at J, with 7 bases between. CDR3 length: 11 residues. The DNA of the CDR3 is TGCGCCAGCAGTCACTCGGAAGGCTACACCTTC. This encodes CASSHSEGYTF.

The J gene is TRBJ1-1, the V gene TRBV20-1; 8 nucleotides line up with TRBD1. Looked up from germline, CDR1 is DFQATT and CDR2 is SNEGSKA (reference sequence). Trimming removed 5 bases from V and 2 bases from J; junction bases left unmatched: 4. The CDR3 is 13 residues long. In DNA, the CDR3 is TGCAGTGCTCCCAGGGGGCTTAACACTGAAGCTTTCTTT. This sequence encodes CSAPRGLNTEAFF.

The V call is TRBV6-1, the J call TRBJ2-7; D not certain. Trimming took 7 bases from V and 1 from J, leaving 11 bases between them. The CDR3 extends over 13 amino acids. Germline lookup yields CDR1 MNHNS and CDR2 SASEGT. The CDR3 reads CASTDRLSYEQYF. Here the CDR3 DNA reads TGTGCCAGCACCGACCGTCTTTCCTACGAGCAGTACTTC.

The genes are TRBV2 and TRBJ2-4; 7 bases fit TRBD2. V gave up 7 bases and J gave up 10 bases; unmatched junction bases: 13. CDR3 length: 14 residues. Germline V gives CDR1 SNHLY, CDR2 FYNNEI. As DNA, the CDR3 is TGTGCCAGCATCCTCTCGAGGGACTATCGAATTCAGTACTTC. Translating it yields CASILSRDYRIQYF.

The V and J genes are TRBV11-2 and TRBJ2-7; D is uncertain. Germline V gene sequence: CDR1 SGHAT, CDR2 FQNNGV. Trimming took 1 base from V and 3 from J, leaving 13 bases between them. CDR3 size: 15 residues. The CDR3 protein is CASSLGLSPDYEQYF. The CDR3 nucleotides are TGTGCCAGCAGCTTAGGCTTGAGTCCGGACTACGAGCAGTACTTC.

Here the CDR3 reads CASSSRQGFYEQYF. CDR3 DNA: TGTGCCAGCAGTTCACGACAGGGGTTCTACGAGCAGTACTTC. This rearrangement joins TRBV14 to TRBJ2-7, with TRBD1 matching over 8 bases. V shed 6 bases, J shed 3 bases, and the junction held 7 bases outside the gene matches. Per the germline V gene, CDR1 is SGHDN and CDR2 is FVKESK. The length of the CDR3 is 14 residues.